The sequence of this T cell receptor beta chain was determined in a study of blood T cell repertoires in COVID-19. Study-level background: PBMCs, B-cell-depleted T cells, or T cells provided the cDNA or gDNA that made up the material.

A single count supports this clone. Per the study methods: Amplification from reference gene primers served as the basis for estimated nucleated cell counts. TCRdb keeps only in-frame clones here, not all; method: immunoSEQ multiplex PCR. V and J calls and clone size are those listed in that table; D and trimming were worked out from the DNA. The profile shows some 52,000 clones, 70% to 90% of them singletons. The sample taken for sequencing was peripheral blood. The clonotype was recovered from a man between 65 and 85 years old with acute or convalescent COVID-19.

CDR3 in amino acids: CASSLTGTGYIGNQPQHF. In DNA form, the CDR3 reads TGTGCCAGCAGCCTTACCGGGACAGGGTATATCGGCAATCAGCCCCAGCATTTT. The J gene is TRBJ1-5, the V gene TRBV6-2 or TRBV6-3; 9 positions agree with TRBD1. Germline V gene data show CDR1 as MNHEY and CDR2 as SVGEGT. This CDR3 is built from 18 residues. Trimming at V came to 6 bases and at J to 2 bases, leaving 14 bases not matched to a gene.